This TCR beta chain came from a study of blood T cells in healthy people across ages (dated by TCRdb to the mid-2010s). For the study in its entirety: Template switching captured roughly one uniquely barcoded TCR beta cDNA molecule per two T cells in model experiments. The donors were divided into four age groups: young (average around 16 years), middle-aged (approximately 39), aged (about 61) and long-lived (more than 75). The study measured age-related changes in TCR beta repertoire diversity using deep sequencing normalized with unique cDNA molecular identifiers. Donors of different ages were randomly distributed across sequencing lanes to avoid experimental bias. The study analyzed two additional independent replicas of 1 million unique cDNA reads from the same blood draw for two donors, one aged 18 to 29 and one aged 80 or older. The full study reports these points: As age increased, observed TCR beta diversity per million T cells dropped in a roughly linear way, and a significant reduction was already evident by age around 41. A strong correlation was found between observed TCR beta diversity and the percentage of naive T cells measured by flow cytometry. Estimates of total diversity based on one million sequenced T cells were regarded as lower bounds and as underestimates. Because donor CMV infection status was unknown, age-related changes in expanded clonotypes were potentially confounded. Compared with the aged group, the long-lived group had more naive CD4+ T cells, fewer expanded clones and increased TCR diversity, suggesting age selection. Conclusive comparison of naive and antigen-experienced compartments was prevented by the profiling of bulk unsorted PBMCs.

In the case of this clonotype: Its target antigen remains unknown. Base qualities were left out, and no much larger clone turns up one base away.

The donors were some 36 Caucasian individuals from Russia, aged about 6 to 100 years, who were systemically healthy. Roughly 10 milliliters of peripheral blood were drawn from each donor into EDTA-treated Vacutainer tubes. Ficoll-Paque density-gradient centrifugation was used to isolate PBMCs, with at least 6.5 million per sample. Total RNA was extracted from PBMCs with Trizol reagent, with at least 6 micrograms obtained per sample. For every donor, an aliquot of PBMCs went through flow cytometry to measure the percentages of naive CD45RAhigh/CD27high T cells. Library method: 5' RACE. Sequencing used an Illumina HiSeq 2500. A second PCR of roughly 6 to 11 cycles was run with a J-beta primer mix and a sample-barcoded 5' primer. Each TCR beta cDNA molecule received a unique molecular identifier from a template-switch 5' adaptor carrying 12 random nucleotides. Each sample yielded at least 3 million CDR3-containing paired-end reads. First-strand cDNA synthesis was performed from all RNA using the Mint cDNA synthesis kit, with priming by a TRBC-specific oligonucleotide. Following uracil-DNA glycosylase treatment, a first 18-cycle PCR with universal primers M1SS and BC2_uni_R was performed on all cDNA. As for the original processing: Normalization of each sample was performed by random selection of 1 million high-quality reads, each carrying a distinct molecular identifier. Reads sharing molecular identifiers were discarded rather than binned into consensus sequences. MiTCR, with a Q25 quality threshold and the strictest error-elimination algorithm, was used for CDR3 identification, clonotype clustering and error correction. Lower-bound total TCR beta diversity was estimated with a nonparametric unseen species model using Euler transformation. TCRdb trimmed the raw reads at Q25, called clones with MiXCR and kept productive beta chains. Each CDR3 protein gets just one entry, which takes the most common genes and DNA from the rows behind it. These V and J calls derive from TCRdb rather than the authors' analysis. The sample includes over a million distinct CDR3 sequences, with approximately 43% observed a single time. The ten biggest clones cover around 4% of the sample.

Sequencing was performed on blood. The sequence was collected from a woman between 18 and 29 years old in good health.

The nucleotides read TGCGCCAGCAGCTTGGCCGAAAGCGGGAGCTACGAGCAGTACTTC. The resulting protein is CASSLAESGSYEQYF. The chain joins TRBV5-1 to TRBJ2-5, and TRBD2 aligns with 8 junction nucleotides. Judging by the DNA end, TRBJ2-7 fits better; the J call may be wrong. CDR1 and CDR2 were assigned from the germline V gene as SGHRS and YFSETQ. The CDR3 runs 15 amino acids, cysteine and phenylalanine included. CDR3 DNA only is kept here, 45 bases in frame from base 1.